This T cell receptor (beta chain) stems from a study of PD-1 blockade in classical Hodgkin lymphoma. Study-wide points: Baseline TCR diversity was reportedly lower in newly diagnosed patients than in healthy donors. It was reported as lower still in relapsed/refractory patients.

Concerning this clone: Its antigen is not known.

The method was immunoSEQ multiplex PCR; TCRdb's version includes in-frame clones alone and lacks a portion of them. Counted here are about 16,000 clones, approximately 92% occurring once; the ten biggest clones make up 6.9%. Time point indicated: newly diagnosed, previously untreated cHL patient sample. PBMCs from untreated, newly diagnosed classical Hodgkin lymphoma were comparison samples. Material for sequencing was peripheral blood mononuclear cells (PBMCs). The receptor's source is a human donor with classical Hodgkin lymphoma.

This CDR3 is CASSQVGQGGRRYEQYF. The DNA of the CDR3 is TGCGCCAGCAGCCAAGTCGGTCAAGGAGGGAGAAGGTACGAGCAGTACTTC. The chain employs TRBV4-1 and TRBJ2-7; a weak D match, TRBD2 (6 bases). The CDR3 has 17 residues. V gave up 1 base and J gave up 4 bases, with 20 bases separating them. Germline CDR1 and CDR2: MGHRA and YSYEKL.